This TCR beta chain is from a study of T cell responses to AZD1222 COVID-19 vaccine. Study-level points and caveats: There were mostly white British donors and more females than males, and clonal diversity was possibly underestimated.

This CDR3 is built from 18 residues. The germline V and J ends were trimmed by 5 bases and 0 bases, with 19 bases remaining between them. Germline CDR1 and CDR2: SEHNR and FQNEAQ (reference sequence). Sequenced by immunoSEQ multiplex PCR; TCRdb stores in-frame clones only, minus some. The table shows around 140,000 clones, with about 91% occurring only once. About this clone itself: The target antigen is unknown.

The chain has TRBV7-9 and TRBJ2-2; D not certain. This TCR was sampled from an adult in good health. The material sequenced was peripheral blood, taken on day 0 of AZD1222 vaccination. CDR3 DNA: TGTGCCAGCAGCGGCCGGATCGTCATGGGTTCGAACACCGGGGAGCTGTTTTTT. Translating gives CASSGRIVMGSNTGELFF.